A single sample is the source of the 3 T cell receptor beta chains below, sequenced in a study of T cell responses to AZD1222 COVID-19 vaccine. Method: immunoSEQ multiplex PCR; TCRdb's copy keeps in-frame clones and lacks some. Of about 220,000 clones in the sample, approximately 94% were seen once. Sample: peripheral blood, taken on day 0 of MenACWY control vaccination. The receptors here all came from an adult in good health.

This sequence joins TRBV18 and TRBJ1-1, with D hard to call. The CDR3 totals 13 residues. The V and J ends lost 3 bases and 3 bases respectively, with 8 bases between them. In germline, CDR1 is KGHSH, CDR2 LQKENI. DNA of the CDR3: TGTGCCAGCTCACCCGGGTCGGACACTGAAGCTTTCTTT. Encoded protein: CASSPGSDTEAFF.

The chain has TRBV7-3 and TRBJ2-1; D tentatively reads TRBD1 or TRBD2 (6 bases each). V lost 5 bases, J lost 6 bases, and 17 bases lay in between. The CDR3 is 15 amino acids. The germline V gene has CDR1 SGHTA and CDR2 FQGTGA. CDR3 sequence reads: CASSQGSRGANEQFF. CDR3 nucleotide sequence: TGTGCCAGCAGCCAAGGGAGTAGGGGGGCCAATGAGCAGTTCTTC.

The chain employs TRBV19 and TRBJ2-7, with D perhaps assigned TRBD1 or TRBD2 (5 bases each). Trimming removed 0 bases at V and 0 bases at J, with 15 bases between. The CDR3 is 17 residues long. Germline-derived CDR1 and CDR2 are LNHDA and SQIVND (reference sequence). The CDR3 reads CASSIDPPGASSYEQYF. The CDR3 region has the DNA TGTGCCAGTAGTATAGACCCCCCCGGGGCCAGCTCCTACGAGCAGTACTTC.